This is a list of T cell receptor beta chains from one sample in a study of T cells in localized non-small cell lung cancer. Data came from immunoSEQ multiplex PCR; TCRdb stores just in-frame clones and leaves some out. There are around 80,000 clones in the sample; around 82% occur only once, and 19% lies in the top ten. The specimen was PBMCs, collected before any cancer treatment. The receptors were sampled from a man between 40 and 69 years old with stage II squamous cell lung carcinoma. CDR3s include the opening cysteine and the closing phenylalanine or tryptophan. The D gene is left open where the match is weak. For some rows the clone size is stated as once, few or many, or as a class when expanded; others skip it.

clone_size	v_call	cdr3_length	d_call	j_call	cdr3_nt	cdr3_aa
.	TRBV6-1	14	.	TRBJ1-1	TGTGCCAGCACCCCCGGGAGGGTGAACACTGAAGCTTTCTTT	CASTPGRVNTEAFF
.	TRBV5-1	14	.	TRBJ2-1	TGCGCCAGCAGCTTGCTGGGGGCCTGGGATGAGCAGTTCTTC	CASSLLGAWDEQFF
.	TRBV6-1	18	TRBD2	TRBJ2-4	TGTGCCAGCAGTGGGGTTACTAGCGGGAGGGCTGTCAAAAACATTCAGTACTTC	CASSGVTSGRAVKNIQYF
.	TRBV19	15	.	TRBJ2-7	TGTGCCAGTAGTATCTCACAGGGCCCCCTGGGGGAGCAGTACTTC	CASSISQGPLGEQYF
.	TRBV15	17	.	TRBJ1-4	TGTGCCACCAGCAGAGATAGAGGGCAGGGGAGTCATGAAAAACTGTTTTTT	CATSRDRGQGSHEKLFF
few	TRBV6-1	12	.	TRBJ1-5	TGTGCCAGCAGTGGGGGGAATCAGCCCCAGCATTTT	CASSGGNQPQHF
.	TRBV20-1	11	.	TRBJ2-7	TGCAGGCCTTTGGGGCGCCCGGCGCAGTACTTC	CRPLGRPAQYF
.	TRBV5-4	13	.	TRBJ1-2	TGTGCCAGCAGCCCCCGAGAGGCCCAGGGCTACACCTTC	CASSPREAQGYTF
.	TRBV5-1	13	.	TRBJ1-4	TGCGCCAGCAGTCAGGGGCGGGATGAAAAACTGTTTTTT	CASSQGRDEKLFF
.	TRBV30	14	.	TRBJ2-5	TGTGCCTGGAACCGGGCGGTCGTGGGGGAGACCCAGTACTTC	CAWNRAVVGETQYF
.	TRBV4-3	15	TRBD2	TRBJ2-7	TGCGCCAGCAGCCAACTCAGTAGCGGGGGCTACGAGCAGTACTTC	CASSQLSSGGYEQYF
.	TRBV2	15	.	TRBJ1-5	TGTGCCAGCACCCCAACGGCCGGGGGTGGACAGCCCCAGCATTTT	CASTPTAGGGQPQHF
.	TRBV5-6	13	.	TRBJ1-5	TGTGCCAGCAGCTCTGGGACGGATCAGCCCCAGCATTTT	CASSSGTDQPQHF
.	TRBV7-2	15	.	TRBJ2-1	TGTGCCAGCAGCCTAGCGTCACGAGTCTACAATGAGCAGTTCTTC	CASSLASRVYNEQFF
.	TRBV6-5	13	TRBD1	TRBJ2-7	TGTGCCAGCAGTGACAGGGTACGAAACGAGCAGTACTTC	CASSDRVRNEQYF
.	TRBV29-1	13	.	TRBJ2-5	TGCAGCGTAAACAGGCCAGTCCAAGAGACCCAGTACTTC	CSVNRPVQETQYF
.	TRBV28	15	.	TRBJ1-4	TGTGCCAGTTTTCCCACGGGCTGGAAGAGTGAAAAACTGTTTTTT	CASFPTGWKSEKLFF
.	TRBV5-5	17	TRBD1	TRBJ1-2	TGTGCCAGCAGCCGAGGGACAGGGAGTTTAGCTAACTATGGCTACACCTTC	CASSRGTGSLANYGYTF
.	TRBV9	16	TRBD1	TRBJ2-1	TGTGCCAGCAGCCCCCAGGGACAGGGGGCCTACAATGAGCAGTTCTTC	CASSPQGQGAYNEQFF
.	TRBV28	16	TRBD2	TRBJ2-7	TGTGCCAGCAGTGGGGGGGGGACGGACATCCCCTACGAGCAGTACTTC	CASSGGGTDIPYEQYF
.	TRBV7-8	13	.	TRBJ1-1	TGTGCCAGCATGGGGATTATGAACACTGAAGCTTTCTTT	CASMGIMNTEAFF
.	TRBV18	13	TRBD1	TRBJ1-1	TGTGCCAGCTCGAAACAGGGGGGCACTGAAGCTTTCTTT	CASSKQGGTEAFF
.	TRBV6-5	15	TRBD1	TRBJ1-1	TGTGCCAGCACATGGGGGCGGACAGGGAACACTGAAGCTTTCTTT	CASTWGRTGNTEAFF
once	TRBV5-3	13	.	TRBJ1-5	TGTGCCAGAAGCCTCTATAGCAATCAGCCCCAGCATTTT	CARSLYSNQPQHF
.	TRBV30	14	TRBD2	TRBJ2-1	TGTGCCTGGAGCCCCGTTGGGACTAGAAGTGAGCAGTTCTTC	CAWSPVGTRSEQFF
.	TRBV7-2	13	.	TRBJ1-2	TGTGCCAGCAGCCCGAGACAGCGATATGGCTACACCTTC	CASSPRQRYGYTF
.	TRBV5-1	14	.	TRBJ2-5	TGCGCCAGCAGCTTGGCGCGGAGCCAAGAGACCCAGTACTTC	CASSLARSQETQYF
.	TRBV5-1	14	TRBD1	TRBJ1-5	TGCGCCAGCAGCATCGGACAGGGGAATCAGCCCCAGCATTTT	CASSIGQGNQPQHF
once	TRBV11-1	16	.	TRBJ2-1	TGTGCCAGCAGCCCTCCGGACCGAAAACCCTACAATGAGCAGTTCTTC	CASSPPDRKPYNEQFF
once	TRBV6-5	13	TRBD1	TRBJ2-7	TGTGCCAGCAGCCGACAGGGATCTAGAGAGCAGTACTTC	CASSRQGSREQYF
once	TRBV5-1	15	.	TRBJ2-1	TGCGCCAGCACTCTAGGGAGTTTTCCCTACAATGAGCAGTTCTTC	CASTLGSFPYNEQFF
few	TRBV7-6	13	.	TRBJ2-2	TGTGCCAGCAGCCCAATTAACACCGGGGAGCTGTTTTTT	CASSPINTGELFF
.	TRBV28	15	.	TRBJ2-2	TGTGCCAGCAGTTTATGGGCAGGGCGGACCGGGGAGCTGTTTTTT	CASSLWAGRTGELFF
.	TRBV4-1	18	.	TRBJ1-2	TGCGCCAGCAGGCTAGGGGTACCTTCGGACGGGGGGAACTATGGCTACACCTTC	CASRLGVPSDGGNYGYTF
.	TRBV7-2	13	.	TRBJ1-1	TGTGCCAGCAGCTCACATCCGGACACTGAAGCTTTCTTT	CASSSHPDTEAFF
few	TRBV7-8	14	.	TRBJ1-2	TGTGCCAGCAGCCCAAGAGCAGGAGGCGATGGCTACACCTTC	CASSPRAGGDGYTF
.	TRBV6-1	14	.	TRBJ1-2	TGTGCCTGCCGGGGATTATGGGGAACGGGCGGCTACACCTTC	CACRGLWGTGGYTF
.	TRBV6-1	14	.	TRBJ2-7	TGTGCCACCCTTAGGGGACTTTCAACCTACGAGCAGTACTTC	CATLRGLSTYEQYF
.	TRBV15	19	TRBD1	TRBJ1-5	TGTGCCACCAGCAATGCCCGACGGGACAGGGTACGGGCAGGTCAGCCCCAGCATTTT	CATSNARRDRVRAGQPQHF
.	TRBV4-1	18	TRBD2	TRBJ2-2	TGCGCCAGCAGCCAAGTGGAACTAGCGGGGGCGAACACCGGGGAGCTGTTTTTT	CASSQVELAGANTGELFF
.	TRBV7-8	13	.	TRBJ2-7	TGTGCCAGCAGTGGTCGGGGAGGCTCTGAGCAGTACTTC	CASSGRGGSEQYF
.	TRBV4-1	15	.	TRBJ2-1	TGCGCCAGCAGCCAACGGGGTCCCTCCTACAATGAGCAGTTCTTC	CASSQRGPSYNEQFF
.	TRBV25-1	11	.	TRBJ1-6	TGTGCCAGCGGGGATAATTCACCCCTCCACTTT	CASGDNSPLHF
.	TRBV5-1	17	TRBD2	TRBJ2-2	TGCGCCAGCAGCTTGAGACTAGCGGGAGCAGACACCGGAGAGCTGTTTTTT	CASSLRLAGADTGELFF
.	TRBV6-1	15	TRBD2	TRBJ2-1	TGTGCCAGCTTCCTCCGGACTAGCGGGAGTAATGAGCAGTTCTTC	CASFLRTSGSNEQFF
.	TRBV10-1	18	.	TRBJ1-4	TGCGCCAGCAGTGAGTCGAGATCTTGGCGGATGGATGGTGAAAAACTGTTTTTT	CASSESRSWRMDGEKLFF
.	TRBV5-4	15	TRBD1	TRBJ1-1	TGTGCCAGCAGCTTGGTGGGACAGGGCCGTACTGAAGCTTTCTTT	CASSLVGQGRTEAFF
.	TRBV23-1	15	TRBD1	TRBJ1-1	TGCGCCAGCAGCCCCCCGCCGGACAGGGACACTGAAGCTTTCTTT	CASSPPPDRDTEAFF